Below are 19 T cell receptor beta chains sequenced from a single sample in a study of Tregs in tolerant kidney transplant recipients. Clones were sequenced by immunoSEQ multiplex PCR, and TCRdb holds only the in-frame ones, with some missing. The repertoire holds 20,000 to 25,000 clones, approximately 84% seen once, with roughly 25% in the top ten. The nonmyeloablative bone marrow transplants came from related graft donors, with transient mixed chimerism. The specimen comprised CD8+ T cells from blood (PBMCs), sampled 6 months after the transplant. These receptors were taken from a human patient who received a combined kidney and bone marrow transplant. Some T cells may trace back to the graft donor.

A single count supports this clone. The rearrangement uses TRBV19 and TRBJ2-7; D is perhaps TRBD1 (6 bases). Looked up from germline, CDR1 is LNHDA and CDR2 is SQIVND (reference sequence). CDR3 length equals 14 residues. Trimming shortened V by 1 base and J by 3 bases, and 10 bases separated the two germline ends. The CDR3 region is CASSIGGPNYEQYF. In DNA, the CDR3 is TGTGCCAGTAGTATAGGGGGGCCTAACTACGAGCAGTACTTC.

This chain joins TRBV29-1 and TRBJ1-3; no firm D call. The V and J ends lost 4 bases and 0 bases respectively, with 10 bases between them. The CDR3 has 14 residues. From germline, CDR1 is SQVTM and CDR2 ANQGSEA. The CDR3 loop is CSVGALGSGNTIYF. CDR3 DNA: TGCAGCGTTGGGGCCCTGGGCTCTGGAAACACCATATATTTT.

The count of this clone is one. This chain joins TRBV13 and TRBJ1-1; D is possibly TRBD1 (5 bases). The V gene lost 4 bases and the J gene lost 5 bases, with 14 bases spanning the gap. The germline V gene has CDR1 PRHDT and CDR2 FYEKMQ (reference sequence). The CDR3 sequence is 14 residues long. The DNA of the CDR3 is TGTGCCAGCAGCTCTGGGGGGGTGTTTACTGAAGCTTTCTTT. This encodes CASSSGGVFTEAFF. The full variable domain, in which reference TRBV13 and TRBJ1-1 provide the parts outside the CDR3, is AAGVIQSPRHLIKEKRETATLKCYPIPRHDTVYWYQQGPGQDPQFLISFYEKMQSDKGSIPDRFSAQQFSDYHSELNMSSLELGDSALYFCASSSGGVFTEAFFGQGTRLTVV.

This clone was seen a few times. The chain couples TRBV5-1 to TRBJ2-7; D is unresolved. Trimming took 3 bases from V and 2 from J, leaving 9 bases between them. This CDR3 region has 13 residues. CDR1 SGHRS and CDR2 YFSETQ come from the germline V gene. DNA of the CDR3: TGCGCCAGCAGCTCTAGTGAAGCCTACGAGCAGTACTTC. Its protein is CASSSSEAYEQYF.

The CDR3 sequence: CASSPGQANTDTQYF. CDR3 bases: TGTGCCAGCAGCCCGGGACAGGCGAACACAGATACGCAGTATTTT. This chain links TRBV13 with TRBJ2-3, with 8 bases that match TRBD1. The V gene's germline CDR1 is PRHDT and CDR2 FYEKMQ (reference sequence). This CDR3 has 15 amino acids. The ends lost 5 bases at V and 2 bases at J; junction bases unmatched: 6.

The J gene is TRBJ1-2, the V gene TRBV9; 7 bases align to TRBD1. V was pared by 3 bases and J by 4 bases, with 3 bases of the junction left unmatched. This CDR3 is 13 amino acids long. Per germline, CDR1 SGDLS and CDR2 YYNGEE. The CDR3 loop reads CASSAGGTYGYTF. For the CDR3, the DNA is TGTGCCAGCAGCGCAGGGGGTACCTATGGCTACACCTTC.

CDR3 in DNA: TGTGCCAGCCAGACTAACTACAATGAGCAGTTCTTC. Its protein is CASQTNYNEQFF. J is TRBJ2-1 and V is TRBV11-2, with TRBD2 as a possible D gene (5 bases). CDR1 and CDR2 from the germline V gene are SGHAT and FQNNGV. CDR3 length: 12 residues. V was cut by 8 bases and J by 3 bases, with 8 bases left in between.

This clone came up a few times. In nucleotides, the CDR3 is TGTGCCAGCAGAGATCCGGGACAGGGGGCCTACGAGCAGTACTTC. Translated, it gives CASRDPGQGAYEQYF. The V gene is TRBV2, the J gene TRBJ2-7; 11 bases fit TRBD1. Germline V gene sequence: CDR1 SNHLY, CDR2 FYNNEI. This CDR3 region has 15 residues. V was pared by 6 bases and J by 2 bases, with 6 bases of the junction left unmatched. Full variable domain (outside the CDR3, taken from reference TRBV2 and TRBJ2-7): EPEVTQTPSHQVTQMGQEVILRCVPISNHLYFYWYRQILGQKVEFLVSFYNNEISEKSEIFDDQFSVERPDGSNFTLKIRSTKLEDSAMYFCASRDPGQGAYEQYFGPGTRLTVT.

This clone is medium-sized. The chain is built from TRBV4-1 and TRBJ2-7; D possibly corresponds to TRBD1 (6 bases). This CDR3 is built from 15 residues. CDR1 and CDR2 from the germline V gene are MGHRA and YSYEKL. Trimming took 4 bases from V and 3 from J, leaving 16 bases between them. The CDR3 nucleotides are TGCGCCAGCAGCCCGCAGACAGGCACCTTCTACGAGCAGTACTTC. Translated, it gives CASSPQTGTFYEQYF.

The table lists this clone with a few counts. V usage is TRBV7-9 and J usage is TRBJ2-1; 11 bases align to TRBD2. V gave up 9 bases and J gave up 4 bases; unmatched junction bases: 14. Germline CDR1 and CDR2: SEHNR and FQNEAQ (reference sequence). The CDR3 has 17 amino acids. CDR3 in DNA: TGTGCCAGTAGGGATAGCGGGGGGGCCGAAGGGTACAATGAGCAGTTCTTC. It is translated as CASRDSGGAEGYNEQFF. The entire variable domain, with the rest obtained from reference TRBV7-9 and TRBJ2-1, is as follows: DTGVSQNPRHKITKRGQNVTFRCDPISEHNRLYWYRQTLGQGPEFLTYFQNEAQLEKSRLLSDRFSAERPKGSFSTLEIQRTEQGDSAMYLCASRDSGGAEGYNEQFFGPGTRLTVL.

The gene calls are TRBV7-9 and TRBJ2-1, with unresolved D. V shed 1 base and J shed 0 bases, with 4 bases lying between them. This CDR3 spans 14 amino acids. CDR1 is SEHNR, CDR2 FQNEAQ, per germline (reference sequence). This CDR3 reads CASSLVSSYNEQFF. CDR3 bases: TGTGCCAGCAGCTTAGTCAGCTCCTACAATGAGCAGTTCTTC. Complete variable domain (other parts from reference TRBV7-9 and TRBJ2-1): DTGVSQNPRHKITKRGQNVTFRCDPISEHNRLYWYRQTLGQGPEFLTYFQNEAQLEKSRLLSDRFSAERPKGSFSTLEIQRTEQGDSAMYLCASSLVSSYNEQFFGPGTRLTVL.

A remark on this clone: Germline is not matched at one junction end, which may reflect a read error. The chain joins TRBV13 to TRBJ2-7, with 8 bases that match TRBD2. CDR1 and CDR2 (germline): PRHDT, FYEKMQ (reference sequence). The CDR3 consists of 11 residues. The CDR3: CASSLGSGKNF. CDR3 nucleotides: TGTGCCAGCAGCTTAGGTAGCGGGAAAAACTTC.

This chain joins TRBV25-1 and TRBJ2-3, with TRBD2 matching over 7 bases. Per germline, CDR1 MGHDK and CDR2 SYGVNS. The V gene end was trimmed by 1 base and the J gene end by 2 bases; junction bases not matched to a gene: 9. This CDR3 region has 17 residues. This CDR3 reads CASSEFEGTTFTDTQYF. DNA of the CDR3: TGTGCCAGCAGTGAATTTGAGGGGACTACTTTCACAGATACGCAGTATTTT.

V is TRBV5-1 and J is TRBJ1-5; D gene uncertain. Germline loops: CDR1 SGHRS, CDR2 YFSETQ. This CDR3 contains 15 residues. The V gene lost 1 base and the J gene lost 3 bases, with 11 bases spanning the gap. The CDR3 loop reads CASSLYAGNNQPQHF. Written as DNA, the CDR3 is TGCGCCAGCAGCTTGTATGCGGGCAACAATCAGCCCCAGCATTTT.

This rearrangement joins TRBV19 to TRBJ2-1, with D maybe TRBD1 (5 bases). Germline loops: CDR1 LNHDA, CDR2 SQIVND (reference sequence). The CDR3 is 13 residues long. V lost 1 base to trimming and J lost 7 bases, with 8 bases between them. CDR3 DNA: TGTGCCAGTAGTATAGGAGCAGGGAATGAGCAGTTCTTC. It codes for CASSIGAGNEQFF.

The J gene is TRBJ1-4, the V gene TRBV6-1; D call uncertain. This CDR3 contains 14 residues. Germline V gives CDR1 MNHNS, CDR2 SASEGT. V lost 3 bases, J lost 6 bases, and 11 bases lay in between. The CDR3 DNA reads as TGTGCCAGCAGTGAGGGAGACGGGGATGAAAAACTGTTTTTT. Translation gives CASSEGDGDEKLFF.

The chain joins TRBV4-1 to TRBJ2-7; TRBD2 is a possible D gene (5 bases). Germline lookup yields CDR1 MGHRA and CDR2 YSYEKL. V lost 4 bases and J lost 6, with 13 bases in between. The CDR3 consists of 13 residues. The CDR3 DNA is TGCGCCAGCAGCCTCCGAGGGAACCGCGAGCAGTACTTC. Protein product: CASSLRGNREQYF.

CDR3 protein: CASSLASGSNEQFF. The CDR3 DNA follows: TGTGCCAGCAGTTTAGCTAGCGGGAGCAATGAGCAGTTCTTC. This chain links TRBV27 with TRBJ2-1; 10 bases are shared with TRBD2. This CDR3 spans 14 amino acids. CDR1 and CDR2 from the germline V gene are MNHEY and SMNVEV (reference sequence). With 2 bases clipped from V and 6 bases from J, the junction kept 1 base outside the gene matches.

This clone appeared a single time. CDR3: CASSLAGALSSSYEQYF. CDR3 DNA sequence: TGTGCCAGCAGCTTAGCGGGGGCACTCTCGAGCTCCTACGAGCAGTACTTC. The chain has TRBV7-9 and TRBJ2-7; D possibly corresponds to TRBD1 (6 bases). Germline CDR1 reads SEHNR; CDR2 reads FQNEAQ (reference sequence). Trimming left V 0 bases short and J 0 bases short, with 15 bases between. The CDR3 is 17 amino acids.